This TCR beta chain is drawn from a study of beta chain features in type 1 diabetes. The germline V gene has CDR1 DFQATT and CDR2 SNEGSKA (reference sequence). V shed 3 bases and J shed 5 bases, with 7 bases lying between them. The CDR3 length is 11 residues. With regard to this clone: This sample also contains other DNA sequences that code for the same CDR3.

As every portion of the isolated RNA was reverse transcribed, the sequencing read expressed TCRB transcripts. TCRdb's copy holds only in-frame clones and misses some; the assay was immunoSEQ multiplex PCR. The data show roughly 240,000 clones, 68% seen once. This sequence was found in a man younger than 45 in good health. Sequenced input: naive CD4+ T cells from blood. V gene TRBV20-1 combines with J gene TRBJ1-1; maybe TRBD1 (6 bases). The CDR3: CSASRGTEAFF. The CDR3 coding sequence is TGCAGTGCTAGTAGGGGGACTGAAGCTTTCTTT.